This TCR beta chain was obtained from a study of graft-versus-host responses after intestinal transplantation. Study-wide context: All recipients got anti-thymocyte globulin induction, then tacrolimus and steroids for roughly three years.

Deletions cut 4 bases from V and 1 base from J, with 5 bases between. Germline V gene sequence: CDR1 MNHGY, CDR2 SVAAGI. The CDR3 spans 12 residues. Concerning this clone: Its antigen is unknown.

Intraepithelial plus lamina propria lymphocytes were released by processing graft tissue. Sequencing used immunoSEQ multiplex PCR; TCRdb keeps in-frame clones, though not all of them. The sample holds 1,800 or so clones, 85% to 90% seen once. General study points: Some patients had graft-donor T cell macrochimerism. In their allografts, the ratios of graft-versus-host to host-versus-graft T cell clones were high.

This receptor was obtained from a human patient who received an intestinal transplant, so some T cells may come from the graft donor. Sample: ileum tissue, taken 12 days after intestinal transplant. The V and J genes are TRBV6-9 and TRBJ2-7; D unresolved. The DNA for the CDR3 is TGTGCCAGCAGTTTACCGTCCTACGAGCAGTACTTC. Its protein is CASSLPSYEQYF.